The source of this T cell receptor beta chain is a study of CD8 T cells in Susac syndrome. This clonotype has a single count. Reverse transcription of roughly 0.5 to 1 ug RNA used random hexamers. The amplification used immunoSEQ multiplex PCR on TCR beta CDR3; it spanned 54 Vbeta and 13 Jbeta. A single record per CDR3 protein comes from TCRdb applying MiXCR to the immunoSEQ multiplex PCR reads. The sample shows around 62,000 distinct CDR3 sequences, approximately 92% of them seen only once. Sequencing of TCR beta, carried out with a high-throughput approach, was applied to CD8+ and CD4+ T cells from the blood. Healthy donors matched for age and sex were used as controls. The clonotype comes from a human donor in good health. The sample was CD8+ T cells from PBMCs.

The CDR3, as DNA: TGTGCCAGCAGCTTGCGTCGTGGTTGGGGGTCCAATTCACCCCTCCACTTT. Translated: CASSLRRGWGSNSPLHF. The rearrangement uses TRBV5-5 and TRBJ1-6; TRBD1 is a possible D gene (5 bases). CDR1 is SGHKS and CDR2 is YYEKEE in the germline V gene (reference sequence). The V end was cut by 1 base, the J end by 7 bases, with 18 bases between. The CDR3 is 17 residues long. Drawing the rest from reference TRBV5-5 and TRBJ1-6, the complete variable domain is DAGVTQSPTHLIKTRGQQVTLRCSPISGHKSVSWYQQVLGQGPQFIFQYYEKEERGRGNFPDRFSARQFPNYSSELNVNALLLGDSALYLCASSLRRGWGSNSPLHFGNGTRLTVT.